This paragraph reports one T cell receptor beta chain. Its specificity is not known. This CDR3 is 13 amino acids long. V lost 6 bases to trimming and J lost 8 bases; unmatched junction nucleotides: 5. CDR1 MDHEN and CDR2 SYDVKM come from the germline V gene. The sample belongs to a study of cytomegalovirus exposure and HLA in healthy donors. Overall study findings and caveats: There were about 160 TCR beta chains listed as cytomegalovirus-associated. Certain indistinguishable V segments, among them TRBV6-2 and TRBV6-3, were excluded.

Researchers ran the PCR with 60 Vbeta and 13 Jbeta primers. Assay used: immunoSEQ multiplex PCR; TCRdb lists only in-frame clones, some missing. The table lists some 30,000 clones. The receptor's source is a man in his forties in good health and CMV-seronegative. The sequencing input was PBMCs. V is TRBV28 and J is TRBJ1-2; 11 nucleotides match TRBD1. The CDR3 region has the DNA TGTGCCAGCAGAGGACAGGGGGCTAGGGGCTACACCTTC. As protein: CASRGQGARGYTF.